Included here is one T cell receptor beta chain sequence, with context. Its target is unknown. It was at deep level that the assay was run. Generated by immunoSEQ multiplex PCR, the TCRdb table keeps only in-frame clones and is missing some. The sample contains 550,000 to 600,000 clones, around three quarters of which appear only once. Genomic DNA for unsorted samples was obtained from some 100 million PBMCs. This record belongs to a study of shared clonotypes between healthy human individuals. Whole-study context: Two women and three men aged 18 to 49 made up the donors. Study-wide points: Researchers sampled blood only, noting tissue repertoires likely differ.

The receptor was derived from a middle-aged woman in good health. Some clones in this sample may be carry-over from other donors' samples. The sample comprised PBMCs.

In DNA, the CDR3 is TGTGCCAGCAGCTTAGTCAGGAGCACCGGGGAGCTGTTTTTT. It codes for CASSLVRSTGELFF. The chain joins TRBV7-8 to TRBJ2-2; D is undetermined. Germline CDR1 SGHVS, CDR2 FQNEAQ. Deletions cut 1 base from V and 4 bases from J, with 7 bases between. CDR3 length: 14 residues.